The sequence of this TCR beta chain was determined in a study of T cells in Graves' hyperthyroidism and ophthalmopathy. RNA transcripts provided the source from which TCR beta CDR3 regions were amplified. The HTBI set primed first-round TCR CDR3 RT-PCR. TCRdb passed the multiplex PCR reads through MiXCR, listing each CDR3 protein once. The sample consists of 480,000 or so distinct CDR3 sequences, roughly an eighth of them appearing once. Deletions cut 7 bases from V and 4 bases from J, with 13 bases between. The CDR3 loop spans 13 amino acids. Germline V gives CDR1 MNHNS, CDR2 SASEGT. Newly diagnosed patients aged 18 to 65 had hyperthyroidism of under 2 months' duration. Any patient presenting with uncontrolled infection, other autoimmune disease, pregnancy or lactation was left out. In its sample, this clonotype was seen a few times.

V and J are TRBV6-1 and TRBJ1-1; tentatively, D is TRBD1 (5 bases). Input material: blood. This receptor was identified in a woman between 18 and 29 years old with Graves' hyperthyroidism. The CDR3: CASKGLGVTEAFF. The CDR3 DNA reads TGTGCCAGCAAGGGGCTAGGGGTCACTGAAGCTTTCTTT.